One and the same sample provided the 15 T cell receptor beta chains below, sequenced in a study of monozygotic twins with inflammatory bowel disease (dated 2019 in TCRdb). Receptor libraries were prepared by 5' RACE. TCRdb names Illumina HiSeq 2500 as the instrument used. TCRdb reprocessed the public reads and reports one entry per CDR3 protein sequence, without DNA. The table held for this sample gives around 190,000 distinct CDR3 sequences. 1.6% of the sample is held by the ten biggest clonotypes. The source material was blood. The receptor set was obtained from a human donor with ulcerative colitis or Crohn's disease, or a healthy co-twin of an affected twin (not recorded which).

V is TRBV10-3 and J is TRBJ2-2. In germline, CDR1 is ENHRY, CDR2 SYGVKD. This CDR3 has 14 residues. The CDR3 loop reads CATRDSGDTGELFF.

The chain has TRBV18 and TRBJ2-7; TCRdb calls TRBD1, which cannot be checked without DNA. The CDR3 has 15 residues. From germline, CDR1 is KGHSH and CDR2 LQKENI. CDR3: CASSPPHGDRAEQYF.

J is TRBJ2-3 and V is TRBV5-6; TCRdb outputs TRBD2, but without DNA this stays unchecked. The CDR3 has 16 residues. Germline V gene sequence: CDR1 SGHDT, CDR2 YYEEEE. CDR3 loop: CASSSDYSGGADTQYF. Using reference TRBV5-6 and TRBJ2-3 for the parts outside the CDR3, the full variable domain is DAGVTQSPTHLIKTRGQQVTLRCSPKSGHDTVSWYQQALGQGPQFIFQYYEEEERQRGNFPDRFSGHQFPNYSSELNVNALLLGDSALYLCASSSDYSGGADTQYFGPGTRLTVL.

This chain joins TRBV5-1 and TRBJ2-1; TCRdb picks TRBD2, but there is no DNA to check that call. The V gene's germline CDR1 is SGHRS and CDR2 YFSETQ. The CDR3 is 15 residues long. CDR3 amino acids: CASCAGTANVGEQFF.

The chain employs TRBV18 and TRBJ1-1; as DNA is missing, the TRBD1 call by TCRdb cannot be tested. The germline V gene has CDR1 KGHSH and CDR2 LQKENI. CDR3 size: 15 residues. The CDR3 sequence: CASSLRTGWETEAFF.

The rearrangement links TRBV5-1 to TRBJ2-3; without DNA, the TCRdb call of TRBD1 cannot be checked. Germline V lookup: CDR1 SGHRS, CDR2 YFSETQ. The CDR3 is 13 residues long. CDR3 sequence: CASSPTRGYTQYF.

This chain uses TRBV20-1 with TRBJ2-1; absent DNA, TCRdb's TRBD1 call cannot be checked. CDR3 length: 15 residues. CDR1 and CDR2 (germline): DFQATT, SNEGSKA (reference sequence). The CDR3 reads CSAHGAAGPYNEQFF.

The V and J genes are TRBV2 and TRBJ1-1; TCRdb gives TRBD1 as the D gene, but with no DNA this cannot be confirmed. There are 13 residues in the CDR3. Germline loops: CDR1 SNHLY, CDR2 FYNNEI. CDR3 protein: CASIWDSNTEAFF. Looking up the rest from reference TRBV2 and TRBJ1-1 gives the full variable domain: EPEVTQTPSHQVTQMGQEVILRCVPISNHLYFYWYRQILGQKVEFLVSFYNNEISEKSEIFDDQFSVERPDGSNFTLKIRSTKLEDSAMYFCASIWDSNTEAFFGQGTRLTVV.

V usage is TRBV20-1 and J usage is TRBJ2-3; the D call from TCRdb, TRBD1, cannot be confirmed without DNA. Germline-derived CDR1 and CDR2 are DFQATT and SNEGSKA (reference sequence). This CDR3 region has 16 residues. CDR3 sequence: CSARDPRGRKKDTQYF.

The chain carries TRBV20-1 and TRBJ1-1; absent DNA, TCRdb's TRBD1 call cannot be checked. The CDR3 covers 14 residues. The germline CDR1 and CDR2 sequences are DFQATT and SNEGSKA (reference sequence). The CDR3: CSARPGWLGTEAFF.

The chain combines TRBV7-8 with TRBJ2-2. The CDR3 spans 13 residues. The germline V gene encodes CDR1 SGHVS and CDR2 FQNEAQ. This CDR3 reads CASSFGNTGELFF.

The chain combines TRBV6-5 with TRBJ2-3. Germline V gives CDR1 MNHEY, CDR2 SVGAGI. The CDR3 has 14 residues. This CDR3 reads CASSYDGGTDTQYF.

This rearrangement joins TRBV5-1 to TRBJ2-5; checking the TCRdb D call of TRBD1 is not possible without DNA. CDR3 length: 16 residues. Looked up from germline, CDR1 is SGHRS and CDR2 is YFSETQ. The CDR3 loop is CASSLGPGGAQETQYF. Looking up the rest from reference TRBV5-1 and TRBJ2-5 gives the full variable domain: KAGVTQTPRYLIKTRGQQVTLSCSPISGHRSVSWYQQTPGQGLQFLFEYFSETQRNKGNFPGRFSGRQFSNSRSEMNVSTLELGDSALYLCASSLGPGGAQETQYFGPGTRLLVL.

The chain uses TRBV20-1 and TRBJ2-1; with no DNA, the TCRdb D assignment of TRBD1 cannot be verified. The CDR3 runs to 15 residues. Germline lookup yields CDR1 DFQATT and CDR2 SNEGSKA (reference sequence). This CDR3 is CSARDEGVSGDEQFF.

The CDR3 sequence: CAISEAGRRGGHTEAFF. The chain is built from TRBV10-3 and TRBJ1-1; the D gene TCRdb calls, TRBD1, cannot be checked with no DNA. Germline values: CDR1 ENHRY, CDR2 SYGVKD. This CDR3 spans 17 amino acids.